What follows are 22 T cell receptor beta chains derived from one specimen sequenced in a study of cytomegalovirus exposure and HLA in healthy donors. It was with 60 Vbeta and 13 Jbeta primers that the PCR ran. The method was immunoSEQ multiplex PCR; TCRdb's version includes in-frame clones alone and lacks a portion of them. Among 140,000 or so clones listed, 65% to 90% were seen once. Sequenced input: PBMCs. Receptors originate from a female donor in good health and CMV-seronegative.

The chain is built from TRBV19 and TRBJ1-2, with 10 nucleotides matching TRBD1. Per the germline V gene, CDR1 is LNHDA and CDR2 is SQIVND (reference sequence). This CDR3 region has 15 residues. The J segment lost 2 bases and the V segment lost 7 bases, leaving 7 bases of the junction unmatched. The CDR3 nucleotides are TGTGCCAGTATCGCGACAGGGGGCGCGAACTATGGCTACACCTTC. Its translation: CASIATGGANYGYTF.

The chain joins TRBV2 to TRBJ1-1; a weak D match, TRBD1 (5 bases). The CDR3 is 11 residues long. Between the trimmed V and J ends, which lost 6 bases and 6 bases, there was a span of 8 bases. Germline V gives CDR1 SNHLY, CDR2 FYNNEI. The CDR3 here is CASRIRAEAFF. In nucleotides, the CDR3 is TGTGCCAGCAGAATCAGGGCTGAAGCTTTCTTT.

The V call is TRBV19, the J call TRBJ2-7, with 7 bases matching TRBD1. V trimming: 3 bases; J trimming: 6 bases; junction bases outside the gene matches: 8. The CDR3 is made up of 14 amino acids. Looked up from germline, CDR1 is LNHDA and CDR2 is SQIVND (reference sequence). The CDR3 loop is CASSMERGRLEQYF. The CDR3 DNA is TGTGCCAGTAGTATGGAGAGGGGGCGACTCGAGCAGTACTTC. Using reference TRBV19 and TRBJ2-7 for the parts outside the CDR3, the full variable domain is DGGITQSPKYLFRKEGQNVTLSCEQNLNHDAMYWYRQDPGQGLRLIYYSQIVNDFQKGDIAEGYSVSREKKESFPLTVTSAQKNPTAFYLCASSMERGRLEQYFGPGTRLTVT.

This clone appeared a single time. The chain joins TRBV19 to TRBJ2-7; D gene unclear. This CDR3 is 14 amino acids long. V was clipped by 3 bases and J by 1 base, with 10 bases between them. The germline gives CDR1 LNHDA, CDR2 SQIVND (reference sequence). CDR3 protein: CASSMLPNSYEQYF. CDR3 bases: TGTGCCAGTAGTATGCTACCAAATTCCTACGAGCAGTACTTC.

The chain couples TRBV30 to TRBJ1-1, with D possibly TRBD1 on 6 matching bases. The CDR3 is made up of 18 amino acids. Germline CDR1 and CDR2: GTSNPN and SVGIG (reference sequence). V dropped 1 base and J dropped 0 bases, with 21 bases sitting between them. CDR3 DNA: TGTGCCTGGAGTGACGGGACATACACCAGGGCCTTGAACACTGAAGCTTTCTTT. Its protein product is CAWSDGTYTRALNTEAFF. The whole variable domain, filled in from reference TRBV30 and TRBJ1-1, reads SQTIHQWPATLVQPVGSPLSLECTVEGTSNPNLYWYRQAAGRGLQLLFYSVGIGQISSEVPQNLSASRPQDRQFILSSKKLLLSDSGFYLCAWSDGTYTRALNTEAFFGQGTRLTVV.

The rearrangement joins TRBV2 to TRBJ2-2; D remains ambiguous. The CDR3 sequence is 13 residues long. V shed 6 bases and J shed 7 bases, with 12 bases lying between them. Germline CDR1 reads SNHLY; CDR2 reads FYNNEI. The chain's CDR3 is CASRMELIGELFF. CDR3 bases: TGTGCCAGCAGGATGGAACTAATCGGGGAGCTGTTTTTT. The entire variable domain, with the rest obtained from reference TRBV2 and TRBJ2-2, is as follows: EPEVTQTPSHQVTQMGQEVILRCVPISNHLYFYWYRQILGQKVEFLVSFYNNEISEKSEIFDDQFSVERPDGSNFTLKIRSTKLEDSAMYFCASRMELIGELFFGEGSRLTVL.

The chain uses TRBV6-6 and TRBJ2-7; possibly TRBD1 for D (5 bases). The CDR3 runs 12 residues. Germline V gene sequence: CDR1 MNHNY, CDR2 SVGAGI (reference sequence). Between the trimmed V and J ends, which lost 7 bases and 5 bases, there was a span of 12 bases. The CDR3 sequence is CASMPDIHEQYF. The CDR3 region has the DNA TGTGCCAGCATGCCGGACATCCACGAGCAGTACTTC.

The V gene is TRBV5-6, the J gene TRBJ2-2; tentative D call: TRBD1 (6 bases). The CDR3 length is 15 residues. V was shortened by 4 bases and J by 1 base, with 11 bases between the two germline ends. CDR1 and CDR2 from the germline V gene are SGHDT and YYEEEE. The CDR3 region is CASSHRQVNTGELFF. The CDR3 DNA is TGTGCCAGCAGCCACCGACAGGTGAACACCGGGGAGCTGTTTTTT. Full variable domain (outside the CDR3, taken from reference TRBV5-6 and TRBJ2-2): DAGVTQSPTHLIKTRGQQVTLRCSPKSGHDTVSWYQQALGQGPQFIFQYYEEEERQRGNFPDRFSGHQFPNYSSELNVNALLLGDSALYLCASSHRQVNTGELFFGEGSRLTVL.

The genes are TRBV29-1 and TRBJ2-5, with TRBD1 as a possible D gene (5 bases). V shed 6 bases and J shed 3 bases, with 11 bases lying between them. In germline, CDR1 is SQVTM, CDR2 ANQGSEA. The CDR3 has 12 residues. The CDR3 DNA reads as TGCAGCGTAAAGGGGAACGAAGAGACCCAGTACTTC. Its translation is CSVKGNEETQYF. The variable domain in full, completed from reference TRBV29-1 and TRBJ2-5, reads SAVISQKPSRDICQRGTSLTIQCQVDSQVTMMFWYRQQPGQSLTLIATANQGSEATYESGFVIDKFPISRPNLTFSTLTVSNMSPEDSSIYLCSVKGNEETQYFGPGTRLLVL.

This sequence joins TRBV13 and TRBJ1-4; 7 nucleotides match TRBD1. The CDR3 length is 16 residues. Germline V gene sequence: CDR1 PRHDT, CDR2 FYEKMQ (reference sequence). The V gene end was trimmed by 0 bases and the J gene end by 3 bases; junction bases not matched to a gene: 4. The CDR3 region has the DNA TGTGCCAGCAGCTTAGGACAGGGGATGGCTAATGAAAAACTGTTTTTT. Encoded protein: CASSLGQGMANEKLFF.

This sequence joins TRBV28 and TRBJ1-1, with 10 positions matching TRBD1. The germline V gene has CDR1 MDHEN and CDR2 SYDVKM. Trimming took 6 bases from V and 1 from J; bases not matched to a gene: 5. CDR3 length equals 15 residues. The chain's CDR3 is CASRPRQGANTEAFF. In nucleotides, the CDR3 is TGTGCCAGCAGACCGAGACAGGGGGCGAACACTGAAGCTTTCTTT.

The rearrangement uses TRBV4-1 and TRBJ2-5; 9 bases are a match to TRBD2. CDR1 and CDR2 from the germline V gene are MGHRA and YSYEKL. The CDR3 spans 17 residues. V lost 1 base and J lost 3; bases outside the gene matches: 9. The CDR3 protein is CASSQVVSGSREETQYF. CDR3 DNA: TGCGCCAGCAGCCAAGTGGTTAGCGGGAGTCGGGAAGAGACCCAGTACTTC.

The chain is built from TRBV2 and TRBJ2-3, with a weak D call TRBD1 (5 bases). The V end lost 8 bases, the J end lost 13 bases, and 10 bases lay between the germline ends. This CDR3 is 9 amino acids long. From germline, CDR1 is SNHLY and CDR2 FYNNEI. The CDR3 bases are TGTGCCAGCGGGGCCAGCGAGTATTTT. This translates into CASGASEYF.

The chain employs TRBV27 and TRBJ1-2; unclear D gene. Germline values: CDR1 MNHEY, CDR2 SMNVEV (reference sequence). V was trimmed by 5 bases and J by 1 base, leaving 8 bases between them. This CDR3 contains 13 residues. CDR3 region: CASSPTVNYGYTF. The CDR3 nucleotides are TGTGCCAGCAGTCCAACAGTTAACTATGGCTACACCTTC.

The chain uses TRBV25-1 and TRBJ2-4, with a weak D call TRBD1 (5 bases). V gave up 4 bases and J gave up 2 bases, with 6 bases separating them. This CDR3 comprises 13 residues. The germline CDR1 and CDR2 sequences are MGHDK and SYGVNS. CDR3 amino acids: CASSGTTKNIQYF. In nucleotides, the CDR3 is TGTGCCAGCAGTGGGACAACCAAAAACATTCAGTACTTC.

This chain connects TRBV15 to TRBJ1-3, with 7 bases that match TRBD1. The germline CDR1 and CDR2 sequences are LNHNV and YYDKDF (reference sequence). The V and J ends lost 5 bases and 0 bases, in that order; junction bases with no gene match: 1. The CDR3 contains 14 residues. The CDR3 protein is CATSGTVSGNTIYF. The CDR3 coding sequence is TGTGCCACCAGCGGGACAGTCTCTGGAAACACCATATATTTT.

V is TRBV29-1 and J is TRBJ2-5; D may be TRBD1 (6 bases). Germline-derived CDR1 and CDR2 are SQVTM and ANQGSEA. This CDR3 region has 12 residues. With 7 bases removed from V and 5 bases from J, the gap between germline ends came to 14 bases. The CDR3 here is CSGEAQGETQYF. CDR3 nucleotide sequence: TGCAGCGGCGAGGCCCAGGGGGAGACCCAGTACTTC.

This clone was counted only a few times. The J gene is TRBJ2-7, the V gene TRBV6-6; 8 nucleotides align to TRBD1. Germline lookup yields CDR1 MNHNY and CDR2 SVGAGI (reference sequence). The CDR3 contains 14 residues. With V trimmed by 2 bases and J by 6 bases, 6 bases remained unmatched. The CDR3 DNA follows: TGTGCCAGCAGTTACACATGGACAGGGTCCGAGCAGTACTTC. Its protein is CASSYTWTGSEQYF.

The chain employs TRBV6-5 and TRBJ1-1; 8 positions agree with TRBD1. V lost 5 bases to trimming and J lost 3 bases; unmatched junction nucleotides: 8. This CDR3 contains 15 residues. Germline loops: CDR1 MNHEY, CDR2 SVGAGI. CDR3 residues: CASSPGQGGHTEAFF. DNA of the CDR3: TGTGCCAGCAGTCCCGGACAGGGTGGGCACACTGAAGCTTTCTTT.

A word on this clone: Other DNA sequences from this sample encode an identical CDR3 as well. The V call is TRBV5-1, the J call TRBJ2-1; TRBD2 aligns across 9 bases. In germline, CDR1 is SGHRS, CDR2 YFSETQ. Losses at the gene ends were 4 bases for V and 4 bases for J; bases not matched to a gene: 9. CDR3 size: 16 residues. CDR3 in amino acids: CASSLRASGVYNEQFF. In DNA, the CDR3 is TGCGCCAGCAGCCTGAGGGCTAGCGGGGTGTACAATGAGCAGTTCTTC. Full variable domain (missing parts from reference TRBV5-1 and TRBJ2-1): KAGVTQTPRYLIKTRGQQVTLSCSPISGHRSVSWYQQTPGQGLQFLFEYFSETQRNKGNFPGRFSGRQFSNSRSEMNVSTLELGDSALYLCASSLRASGVYNEQFFGPGTRLTVL.

The chain recombines TRBV7-9 with TRBJ1-1; 7 bases are a match to TRBD1. The CDR3 length is 12 residues. The germline CDR1 and CDR2 sequences are SEHNR and FQNEAQ (reference sequence). V lost 5 bases to trimming and J lost 5 bases; unmatched junction nucleotides: 2. The CDR3: CASSPQGTEAFF. The CDR3 nucleotides read TGTGCCAGCAGCCCACAGGGGACTGAAGCTTTCTTT.

CDR3 DNA sequence: TGTGCCTGGAGAGGGACAGCTACCGGGGGCTACACCTTC. The encoded protein is CAWRGTATGGYTF. The V and J genes are TRBV30 and TRBJ1-2, with TRBD1 matching over 7 bases. J gave up 8 bases and V 3 bases, and 9 bases lay outside the gene matches. The CDR3 contains 13 residues. CDR1 and CDR2 (germline): GTSNPN, SVGIG (reference sequence).